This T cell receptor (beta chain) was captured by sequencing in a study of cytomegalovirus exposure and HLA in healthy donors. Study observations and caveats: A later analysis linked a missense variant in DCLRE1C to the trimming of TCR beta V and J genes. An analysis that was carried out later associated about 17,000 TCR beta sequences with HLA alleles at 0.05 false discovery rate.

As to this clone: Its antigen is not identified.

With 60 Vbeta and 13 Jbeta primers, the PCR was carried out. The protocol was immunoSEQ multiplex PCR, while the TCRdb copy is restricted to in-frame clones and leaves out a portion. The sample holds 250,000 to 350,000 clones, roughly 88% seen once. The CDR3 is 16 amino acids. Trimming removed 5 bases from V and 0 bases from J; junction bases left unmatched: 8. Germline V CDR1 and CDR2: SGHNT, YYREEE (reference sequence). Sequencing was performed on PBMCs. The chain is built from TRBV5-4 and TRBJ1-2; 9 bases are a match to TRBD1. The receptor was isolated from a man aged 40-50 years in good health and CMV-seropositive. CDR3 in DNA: TGTGCCAGCAGGGCCGGGACAGGGATGACTAACTATGGCTACACCTTC. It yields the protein CASRAGTGMTNYGYTF.